A single sample gave rise to the 31 T cell receptor beta chains below, sequenced in a study. Via MiXCR, TCRdb re-called the RT-PCR reads, giving one row per CDR3 protein. The data hold around 700,000 distinct CDR3 sequences, with 11% to 15% observed a single time. Sequenced sample: memory CD4+ T cells from blood. All receptors come from a female donor in good health, serving as a healthy control.

This clonotype occurred many times. The junction shows a germline mismatch at one end, possibly a read error. V gene TRBV29-1 combines with J gene TRBJ2-5; perhaps TRBD2 as D (5 bases). Per germline, CDR1 SQVTM and CDR2 ANQGSEA. This CDR3 comprises 12 residues. CDR3 DNA sequence: TGCAGCGTTAAAGACCGCGGGGAGACCCAGTACTTC. Amino acid sequence: CSVKDRGETQYF.

There are a few counts of this clonotype. The chain links TRBV30 to TRBJ1-5; D possibly corresponds to TRBD1 (5 bases). Germline CDR1 is GTSNPN and CDR2 is SVGIG (reference sequence). V lost 5 bases, J lost 2 bases, and 7 bases lay in between. There are 12 residues in the CDR3. CDR3 residues: CAWSGGNQPQHF. DNA of the CDR3: TGTGCCTGGTCGGGGGGCAATCAGCCCCAGCATTTT.

This clonotype has ten or more counts. The rearrangement joins TRBV6-5 to TRBJ2-7; a weak D match, TRBD2 (5 bases). The V and J ends lost 3 bases and 2 bases respectively, with 14 bases between them. Per the germline V gene, CDR1 is MNHEY and CDR2 is SVGAGI. There are 15 residues in the CDR3. This CDR3 reads CASSYSLTIPYEQYF. CDR3 nucleotides: TGTGCCAGCAGTTATTCGTTGACTATTCCCTACGAGCAGTACTTC.

This clonotype showed up many times. V and J are TRBV20-1 and TRBJ2-5; TRBD2 agrees at 14 bases. The CDR3 has 16 amino acids. V trimming: 3 bases; J trimming: 2 bases; junction bases outside the gene matches: 5. Per germline, CDR1 DFQATT and CDR2 SNEGSKA (reference sequence). CDR3 in amino acids: CSASGLAGGRQETQYF. CDR3 nucleotides: TGCAGTGCTAGCGGACTAGCGGGGGGCCGACAAGAGACCCAGTACTTC.

A remark on this clonotype: A read error is possible here, since a much larger clone lies one base away. The chain is built from TRBV4-3 and TRBJ2-3; D is possibly TRBD1 or TRBD2 (6 bases each). Germline V lookup: CDR1 LGHNA, CDR2 YSLEER. The CDR3 has 14 residues. V dropped 1 base and J dropped 2 bases, with 7 bases sitting between them. The CDR3 DNA reads as TGCGCCAGCAGCCAAGCGGGGGCCACAGATACGCAGTATTTT. Encoded protein: CASSQAGATDTQYF.

In this sample, this clonotype turned up many times. The chain employs TRBV25-1 and TRBJ2-3; 7 nucleotides align to TRBD1. The CDR3 runs to 14 residues. V shed 3 bases and J 3 bases; nucleotides not matched to a gene: 3. Germline V gene data show CDR1 as MGHDK and CDR2 as SYGVNS. DNA of the CDR3: TGTGCCAGCAGTGACCCCAGGGGGACAGATACGCAGTATTTT. It yields the protein CASSDPRGTDTQYF. Combining the CDR3 with reference TRBV25-1 and TRBJ2-3 gives the whole variable domain EADIYQTPRYLVIGTGKKITLECSQTMGHDKMYWYQQDPGMELHLIHYSYGVNSTEKGDLSSESTVSRIRTEHFPLTLESARPSHTSQYLCASSDPRGTDTQYFGPGTRLTVL.

V and J are TRBV9 and TRBJ2-2; 10 bases align to TRBD2. The germline V gene encodes CDR1 SGDLS and CDR2 YYNGEE. The CDR3 spans 14 residues. V lost 8 bases to trimming and J lost 6 bases; unmatched junction nucleotides: 7. The CDR3 nucleotides read TGTGCCAGTAGAGCGGGGGGGAATCCCGGGGAGCTGTTTTTT. This codes for CASRAGGNPGELFF.

The sample holds one count of this clonotype. The gene calls are TRBV14 and TRBJ2-1, with 13 bases matching TRBD2. The germline V gene has CDR1 SGHDN and CDR2 FVKESK. J was trimmed by 10 bases and V by 4 bases; bases with no gene match: 1. The length of the CDR3 is 13 residues. The CDR3 nucleotides read TGTGCCAGCAGCCGACTAGCGGGAGGAGAGCAGTTCTTC. Protein: CASSRLAGGEQFF.

The table lists this clonotype with a few counts. A much larger clone sits a single nucleotide away, making a read error possible. The chain has TRBV3-1 and TRBJ1-2; 8 nucleotides match TRBD1. Germline V gene sequence: CDR1 LGHDT, CDR2 YNNKEL (reference sequence). The junction had 3 bases not matched to a gene; V was cut back by 6 bases and J by 0 bases. The length of the CDR3 is 14 residues. The CDR3 sequence is CASRRTGPNYGYTF. The DNA of the CDR3 is TGTGCCAGCAGGAGGACAGGGCCTAACTATGGCTACACCTTC.

The V gene is TRBV6-2 or TRBV6-3, the J gene TRBJ2-1, with D maybe TRBD2 (5 bases). The V and J ends lost 10 bases and 1 base respectively, with 14 bases between them. Germline CDR1 is MNHEY and CDR2 is SVGEGT. The CDR3 has 14 residues. As DNA, the CDR3 is TGTGCCATACAGTTCGCGGGTTCCTACAATGAGCAGTTCTTC. This sequence encodes CAIQFAGSYNEQFF.

The sample holds many counts of this clonotype. The genes are TRBV12-3 or TRBV12-4 and TRBJ2-3; D gene ambiguous. This CDR3 spans 14 amino acids. V was pared by 5 bases and J by 5 bases, with 14 bases between. The CDR3 DNA follows: TGTGCCAGCAGTCCCTATCCGGGCAAAGATACGCAGTATTTT. It codes for CASSPYPGKDTQYF.

V gene TRBV6-6 combines with J gene TRBJ2-2; D could derive from TRBD1 or TRBD2 (5 bases each). V was cut by 5 bases and J by 3 bases, with 19 bases left in between. The CDR3 covers 17 residues. Germline V gives CDR1 MNHNY, CDR2 SVGAGI (reference sequence). CDR3 residues: CASSPTQGREHTGELFF. In DNA, the CDR3 is TGTGCCAGCAGTCCAACCCAAGGCAGGGAGCACACCGGGGAGCTGTTTTTT.

This clonotype was detected many times. This chain joins TRBV18 and TRBJ2-7, with D tentatively TRBD1 (6 bases). In germline, CDR1 is KGHSH, CDR2 LQKENI. The CDR3 is 13 amino acids. The V gene lost 3 bases and the J gene lost 3 bases, with 9 bases spanning the gap. CDR3 protein: CASSPGHGYEQYF. In DNA, the CDR3 is TGTGCCAGCTCACCGGGACACGGCTACGAGCAGTACTTC. Filled out from reference TRBV18 and TRBJ2-7, the complete variable domain reads NAGVMQNPRHLVRRRGQEARLRCSPMKGHSHVYWYRQLPEEGLKFMVYLQKENIIDESGMPKERFSAEFPKEGPSILRIQQVVRGDSAAYFCASSPGHGYEQYFGPGTRLTVT.

This clonotype was seen only a few times. V and J are TRBV28 and TRBJ1-4, with D uncertain. Trimming removed 5 bases from V and 8 bases from J, with 15 bases in between. The CDR3 has 14 amino acids. Looked up from germline, CDR1 is MDHEN and CDR2 is SYDVKM. In DNA, the CDR3 is TGTGCCAGCAGTCTAGGGCCTCGTATAGAAAAACTGTTTTTT. Translated: CASSLGPRIEKLFF.

The V call is TRBV9, the J call TRBJ2-6; D unresolved. The germline gives CDR1 SGDLS, CDR2 YYNGEE. There are 15 residues in the CDR3. V was cut by 3 bases and J by 6 bases, with 13 bases left in between. The CDR3 DNA follows: TGTGCCAGCAGCGAAAGTAACATTTTGGCCAACGTCCTGACTTTC. It yields the protein CASSESNILANVLTF.

This clonotype was seen only a few times. V gene TRBV5-1 combines with J gene TRBJ2-6, with D hard to call. The CDR3 is 16 amino acids. The germline V and J ends were trimmed by 1 base and 0 bases, with 8 bases remaining between them. Germline V lookup: CDR1 SGHRS, CDR2 YFSETQ. DNA for the CDR3: TGCGCCAGCAGCTTGCCCCCCAGCTCTGGGGCCAACGTCCTGACTTTC. Translating it yields CASSLPPSSGANVLTF.

In this sample, this clonotype turned up a few times. The chain recombines TRBV5-1 with TRBJ1-1, with unresolved D. V gave up 0 bases and J gave up 8 bases, with 14 bases separating them. The CDR3 is made up of 14 amino acids. Germline values: CDR1 SGHRS, CDR2 YFSETQ. This CDR3 is CASSLVAESGEAFF. The CDR3 region has the DNA TGCGCCAGCAGCTTGGTTGCAGAATCGGGAGAAGCTTTCTTT.

The chain combines TRBV24-1 with TRBJ2-2; maybe TRBD2 (5 bases). Trimming took 8 bases from V and 0 from J, leaving 9 bases between them. CDR1 KGHDR and CDR2 SFDVKD come from the germline V gene. The CDR3 loop spans 14 amino acids. In DNA, the CDR3 is TGTGCCACCACAAAGGGAGCGAACACCGGGGAGCTGTTTTTT. Amino acids: CATTKGANTGELFF.

This clonotype has only a few counts. This sequence joins TRBV11-2 and TRBJ2-5; 7 bases are shared with TRBD2. This CDR3 has 16 amino acids. CDR1 is SGHAT and CDR2 is FQNNGV in the germline V gene. V trimming: 1 base; J trimming: 9 bases; junction bases outside the gene matches: 14. This CDR3 is CASSLASSLNGGSQYF. The CDR3 nucleotides read TGTGCCAGCAGCTTAGCGAGCAGCCTAAACGGGGGGTCCCAGTACTTC.

A few counts support this clonotype. The rearrangement links TRBV5-1 to TRBJ2-5; D ambiguous. Germline-derived CDR1 and CDR2 are SGHRS and YFSETQ. V lost 0 bases to trimming and J lost 1 base, with 7 bases between them. The CDR3 is 14 residues long. The CDR3 protein is CASSLVVGQETQYF. The CDR3, as DNA: TGCGCCAGCAGCTTGGTAGTAGGCCAAGAGACCCAGTACTTC.

This clonotype has only one observation. The rearrangement uses TRBV3-1 and TRBJ1-1; D unclear. CDR1 is LGHDT and CDR2 is YNNKEL in the germline V gene (reference sequence). V was pared by 6 bases and J by 2 bases, with 13 bases between. The CDR3 covers 14 residues. The CDR3 coding sequence is TGTGCCAGCAGGCCCTCGCAAGTAAACACTGAAGCTTTCTTT. It encodes CASRPSQVNTEAFF.

The genes are TRBV27 and TRBJ2-3; TRBD1 might be the D (5 bases). The CDR3 runs to 13 residues. Deletions cut 5 bases from V and 8 bases from J, with 14 bases between. Looked up from germline, CDR1 is MNHEY and CDR2 is SMNVEV (reference sequence). CDR3: CASSHQGGGTQYF. CDR3 bases: TGTGCCAGCAGTCACCAGGGCGGCGGTACGCAGTATTTT.

The chain links TRBV9 to TRBJ2-1, with D tentatively TRBD1 (6 bases). The V end was cut by 0 bases, the J end by 4 bases, with 11 bases between. Looked up from germline, CDR1 is SGDLS and CDR2 is YYNGEE. There are 15 residues in the CDR3. The CDR3 DNA follows: TGTGCCAGCAGCGTAGACGGGACATTTTACAATGAGCAGTTCTTC. Translated, it gives CASSVDGTFYNEQFF.

This clonotype was observed a handful of times. The chain is built from TRBV9 and TRBJ2-7; perhaps D is TRBD1 or TRBD2 (5 bases each). Germline V gene data show CDR1 as SGDLS and CDR2 as YYNGEE. The CDR3 consists of 14 residues. V lost 4 bases, J lost 5 bases, and 16 bases lay in between. CDR3: CASSRPGAPHEQYF. The CDR3 bases are TGTGCCAGCAGCCGGCCCGGGGCTCCCCACGAGCAGTACTTC.

This clonotype was recorded at least ten times. The gene calls are TRBV18 and TRBJ2-1, with 8 bases identical to TRBD2. CDR3 length: 14 residues. The germline V gene has CDR1 KGHSH and CDR2 LQKENI. V dropped 5 bases and J dropped 4; count of bases not matched to a gene: 4. The CDR3 region is CASSAGLAYNEQFF. In nucleotides, the CDR3 is TGTGCCAGCTCAGCAGGACTAGCTTACAATGAGCAGTTCTTC. Full variable domain (outside the CDR3, taken from reference TRBV18 and TRBJ2-1): NAGVMQNPRHLVRRRGQEARLRCSPMKGHSHVYWYRQLPEEGLKFMVYLQKENIIDESGMPKERFSAEFPKEGPSILRIQQVVRGDSAAYFCASSAGLAYNEQFFGPGTRLTVL.

This clonotype was observed many times. V usage is TRBV4-3 and J usage is TRBJ2-5, with a tentative D call TRBD1 (6 bases). Germline V gene sequence: CDR1 LGHNA, CDR2 YSLEER. Trimming stripped 4 bases from V and 8 bases from J, with 23 bases between. The CDR3 is 16 residues long. This CDR3 reads CASSRLRRGHATTQYF. Written as DNA, the CDR3 is TGCGCCAGCAGCCGCCTCCGAAGGGGACACGCAACTACCCAGTACTTC.

In this sample, this clonotype turned up many times. This chain links TRBV10-3 with TRBJ2-1, with a tentative D call TRBD1 (5 bases). The CDR3 has 13 residues. V was shortened by 3 bases and J by 8 bases, with 11 bases between the two germline ends. Germline V gene data show CDR1 as ENHRY and CDR2 as SYGVKD. CDR3 loop: CAISDVQGDEQFF. For the CDR3, the DNA is TGTGCCATCAGTGATGTTCAGGGCGATGAGCAGTTCTTC.

The gene calls are TRBV15 and TRBJ1-5, with D maybe TRBD1 (5 bases). This CDR3 comprises 16 residues. Trimming removed 0 bases from V and 7 bases from J, with 16 bases in between. Per germline, CDR1 LNHNV and CDR2 YYDKDF (reference sequence). In DNA, the CDR3 is TGTGCCACCAGCAGAGAACGCACCAGGGTGGGCCAGCCCCAGCATTTT. Encoded protein: CATSRERTRVGQPQHF.

The sample holds a few counts of this clonotype. The rearrangement links TRBV5-1 to TRBJ1-4; D gene uncertain. Trimming stripped 0 bases from V and 0 bases from J, with 6 bases between. Germline V gives CDR1 SGHRS, CDR2 YFSETQ. The length of the CDR3 is 15 residues. The CDR3 DNA sequence: TGCGCCAGCAGCTTGGGGTTCGCAACTAATGAAAAACTGTTTTTT. It is translated as CASSLGFATNEKLFF.

The rearrangement uses TRBV7-2 and TRBJ2-1; D not certain. Germline V gives CDR1 SGHTA, CDR2 FQGNSA. Trimming cost V 1 base and J 10 bases, with 14 bases left between them. This CDR3 is built from 14 residues. The CDR3 DNA is TGTGCCAGCAGCTTAGGGACGGACGTCAGGGAGCAGTTCTTC. It codes for CASSLGTDVREQFF.

This clonotype was counted at least ten times. V usage is TRBV7-2 and J usage is TRBJ2-7; 13 nucleotides match TRBD2. CDR1 and CDR2 (germline): SGHTA, FQGNSA. CDR3 size: 16 residues. V trimming: 1 base; J trimming: 4 bases; junction bases outside the gene matches: 4. CDR3 loop: CASSLGLAGGQYEQYF. The DNA of the CDR3 is TGTGCCAGCAGCTTAGGACTAGCGGGAGGCCAGTACGAGCAGTACTTC.